One and the same sample provided the 26 T cell receptor beta chains below, sequenced in a study of shared clonotypes between healthy human individuals. The data were produced by immunoSEQ multiplex PCR, yet TCRdb's version contains in-frame clones alone and is incomplete. The sample holds 1.4 million or so clones, approximately 98.5% seen once. Sequencing was performed on naive CD4+ T cells sorted from blood. Subset of the sample: CD45RA+ positively selected. These receptors came from a man aged 25-40 years in good health.

This rearrangement joins TRBV7-6 to TRBJ2-1; no clear D gene. CDR3 length: 13 residues. Germline loops: CDR1 SGHVS, CDR2 FNYEAQ. V was shortened by 5 bases and J by 5 bases, with 10 bases between the two germline ends. Here the CDR3 DNA reads TGTGCCAGCAGCCCCATGGTTAACAATGAGCAGTTCTTC. As protein: CASSPMVNNEQFF.

The rearrangement uses TRBV28 and TRBJ2-2, with D perhaps TRBD1 or TRBD2 (6 bases each). The V gene's germline CDR1 is MDHEN and CDR2 SYDVKM. The V end was cut by 6 bases, the J end by 4 bases, with 12 bases between. The CDR3 is 14 amino acids. In DNA form, the CDR3 reads TGTGCCAGCAGGGGAGGACAGCTCACCGGGGAGCTGTTTTTT. Its translation: CASRGGQLTGELFF. The variable domain in full, completed from reference TRBV28 and TRBJ2-2, reads DVKVTQSSRYLVKRTGEKVFLECVQDMDHENMFWYRQDPGLGLRLIYFSYDVKMKEKGDIPEGYSVSREKKERFSLILESASTNQTSMYLCASRGGQLTGELFFGEGSRLTVL.

The chain employs TRBV7-8 and TRBJ2-7; TRBD1 agrees at 7 bases. This CDR3 region has 14 residues. V dropped 1 base and J dropped 3; count of bases not matched to a gene: 3. Germline-derived CDR1 and CDR2 are SGHVS and FQNEAQ. The CDR3 DNA sequence: TGTGCCAGCAGCTTAGGGGACAGCTACTACGAGCAGTACTTC. Amino acid sequence: CASSLGDSYYEQYF.

The V gene is TRBV2, the J gene TRBJ2-4, with TRBD2 identical over 8 bases. Per the germline V gene, CDR1 is SNHLY and CDR2 is FYNNEI. The CDR3 sequence is 16 residues long. V lost 3 bases and J lost 0; bases outside the gene matches: 4. CDR3 sequence (DNA): TGTGCCAGCAGTGATCCGGGACTAGTAGCCAAAAACATTCAGTACTTC. This translates into CASSDPGLVAKNIQYF.

This clone appeared a single time. The chain links TRBV18 to TRBJ2-7, with a tentative D call TRBD1 (6 bases). Germline V gives CDR1 KGHSH, CDR2 LQKENI. This CDR3 is built from 15 residues. The V end was cut by 3 bases, the J end by 0 bases, with 12 bases between. The CDR3 DNA reads as TGTGCCAGCTCACCTGCCAGGGGCCTCTCCTACGAGCAGTACTTC. Translating it yields CASSPARGLSYEQYF.

In its sample, this clone was seen once. This rearrangement joins TRBV11-2 to TRBJ2-7; no reliable D call. The V and J ends lost 5 bases and 0 bases respectively, with 5 bases between them. This CDR3 is 12 amino acids long. In germline, CDR1 is SGHAT, CDR2 FQNNGV. The CDR3 DNA reads as TGTGCCAGCAGCGCCAGCTCCTACGAGCAGTACTTC. Translated: CASSASSYEQYF.

The chain recombines TRBV5-1 with TRBJ2-5; the D gene is possibly TRBD2 (6 bases). Germline CDR1 SGHRS, CDR2 YFSETQ. The V gene lost 2 bases and the J gene lost 5 bases, with 13 bases spanning the gap. The CDR3 covers 14 residues. Written as DNA, the CDR3 is TGCGCCAGCAGCTTCGTGGGGGGTCAGGAGACCCAGTACTTC. The encoded protein is CASSFVGGQETQYF. The full variable domain, completed using reference TRBV5-1 and TRBJ2-5, is KAGVTQTPRYLIKTRGQQVTLSCSPISGHRSVSWYQQTPGQGLQFLFEYFSETQRNKGNFPGRFSGRQFSNSRSEMNVSTLELGDSALYLCASSFVGGQETQYFGPGTRLLVL.

This clone was observed once. The rearrangement uses TRBV6-6 and TRBJ2-7; TRBD2 is a possible D gene (5 bases). The CDR3 is made up of 14 amino acids. V was trimmed by 7 bases and J by 2 bases, leaving 15 bases between them. Per germline, CDR1 MNHNY and CDR2 SVGAGI (reference sequence). This CDR3 reads CASKPARDTYEQYF. The CDR3 region has the DNA TGTGCCAGCAAACCTGCGAGGGATACCTACGAGCAGTACTTC.

The gene calls are TRBV21-1 and TRBJ2-7; no check of the table's D call, TRBD1, against the DNA was made. TRBV21-1 is a listed pseudogene. The CDR3 spans 16 residues. This CDR3 is CASSKGGPSCTYEQYF. Here the CDR3 DNA reads TGTGCCAGCAGCAAAGGGGGGCCCAGTTGCACCTACGAGCAGTACTTC.

J is TRBJ1-4 and V is TRBV4-3, with 7 bases fitting TRBD1. V trimming: 1 base; J trimming: 4 bases; junction bases outside the gene matches: 0. The CDR3 covers 14 residues. Germline CDR1 LGHNA, CDR2 YSLEER. The CDR3 nucleotides read TGCGCCAGCAGCCAAGGGGACAGTAATGAAAAACTGTTTTTT. Its translation: CASSQGDSNEKLFF.

This chain joins TRBV7-9 and TRBJ2-3; D not certain. V lost 1 base, J lost 3 bases, and 11 bases lay in between. The CDR3 is 15 amino acids. Germline CDR1 is SEHNR and CDR2 is FQNEAQ (reference sequence). CDR3 in DNA: TGTGCCAGCAGCTTAGGACCGACAAGGACAGATACGCAGTATTTT. This sequence encodes CASSLGPTRTDTQYF.

The chain links TRBV19 to TRBJ2-1; D is unresolved. The V end lost 5 bases, the J end lost 8 bases, and 19 bases lay between the germline ends. The CDR3 spans 15 residues. From germline, CDR1 is LNHDA and CDR2 SQIVND (reference sequence). CDR3 residues: CASSSSLAETDEQFF. The CDR3 region has the DNA TGTGCCAGTAGTTCCTCGCTTGCGGAGACGGATGAGCAGTTCTTC. The complete variable domain, with remaining parts taken from reference TRBV19 and TRBJ2-1, reads DGGITQSPKYLFRKEGQNVTLSCEQNLNHDAMYWYRQDPGQGLRLIYYSQIVNDFQKGDIAEGYSVSREKKESFPLTVTSAQKNPTAFYLCASSSSLAETDEQFFGPGTRLTVL.

The chain is built from TRBV5-5 and TRBJ2-1; D is uncertain. V shed 5 bases and J shed 0 bases, with 9 bases lying between them. Germline lookup yields CDR1 SGHKS and CDR2 YYEKEE (reference sequence). The CDR3 is 14 amino acids. As DNA, the CDR3 is TGTGCCAGCAGAGAGCTTATCTCCTACAATGAGCAGTTCTTC. Translated: CASRELISYNEQFF.

The gene calls are TRBV5-4 and TRBJ2-2; D is unclear. This CDR3 is built from 12 residues. Looked up from germline, CDR1 is SGHNT and CDR2 is YYREEE (reference sequence). Trimming removed 6 bases from V and 6 bases from J, with 9 bases in between. This CDR3 reads CASTDKPGELFF. The CDR3 DNA is TGTGCCAGCACCGACAAACCCGGGGAGCTGTTTTTT. Filled out from reference TRBV5-4 and TRBJ2-2, the complete variable domain reads ETGVTQSPTHLIKTRGQQVTLRCSSQSGHNTVSWYQQALGQGPQFIFQYYREEENGRGNFPPRFSGLQFPNYSSELNVNALELDDSALYLCASTDKPGELFFGEGSRLTVL.

The chain uses TRBV20-1 and TRBJ2-7, with D perhaps matching TRBD1 or TRBD2 (5 bases each). Trimming removed 1 base from V and 7 bases from J, with 8 bases in between. The CDR3 contains 11 residues. Germline-derived CDR1 and CDR2 are DFQATT and SNEGSKA (reference sequence). CDR3 DNA sequence: TGCAGTGCTAGAGTTGGGGGTGAGCAGTACTTC. The encoded protein is CSARVGGEQYF.

The chain has TRBV18 and TRBJ2-3; 7 bases fit TRBD1. Germline V lookup: CDR1 KGHSH, CDR2 LQKENI. This CDR3 region has 15 residues. V trimming: 5 bases; J trimming: 4 bases; junction bases outside the gene matches: 9. CDR3 bases: TGTGCCAGCTCATCGGACAGGCCAGTCGCAGATACGCAGTATTTT. As protein: CASSSDRPVADTQYF. The whole variable domain, filled in from reference TRBV18 and TRBJ2-3, reads NAGVMQNPRHLVRRRGQEARLRCSPMKGHSHVYWYRQLPEEGLKFMVYLQKENIIDESGMPKERFSAEFPKEGPSILRIQQVVRGDSAAYFCASSSDRPVADTQYFGPGTRLTVL.

The chain combines TRBV5-1 with TRBJ2-1, with 8 bases fitting TRBD1. This CDR3 is 17 amino acids long. Germline CDR1 SGHRS, CDR2 YFSETQ. The V segment lost 2 bases and the J segment 8 bases; nucleotides outside the gene matches: 15. The CDR3 region has the DNA TGCGCCAGCAGCTTCAGAACTTTCACAGGGGGGACCGATGAGCAGTTCTTC. Amino acid sequence: CASSFRTFTGGTDEQFF. Full variable domain (remainder filled in from reference TRBV5-1 and TRBJ2-1): KAGVTQTPRYLIKTRGQQVTLSCSPISGHRSVSWYQQTPGQGLQFLFEYFSETQRNKGNFPGRFSGRQFSNSRSEMNVSTLELGDSALYLCASSFRTFTGGTDEQFFGPGTRLTVL.

The V and J genes are TRBV18 and TRBJ1-4, with D hard to call. Trimming took off 3 bases at V and 1 base at J, with 21 bases between the two ends. Per the germline V gene, CDR1 is KGHSH and CDR2 is LQKENI. The CDR3 sequence is 19 residues long. In DNA, the CDR3 is TGTGCCAGCTCACCTCGGACCGGAGCTGTCAGGTTAACTAATGAAAAACTGTTTTTT. This gives the protein CASSPRTGAVRLTNEKLFF.

The rearrangement links TRBV15 to TRBJ2-1; 8 positions agree with TRBD2. CDR1 is LNHNV, CDR2 YYDKDF, per germline (reference sequence). Losses at the gene ends were 7 bases for V and 1 base for J; bases not matched to a gene: 9. The CDR3 length is 16 residues. CDR3 DNA: TGTGCCACCAAAACTGTAGCGGGATCTTCCTACAATGAGCAGTTCTTC. It translates to CATKTVAGSSYNEQFF.

This clone has a single count. The rearrangement links TRBV28 to TRBJ1-2; D call uncertain. Looked up from germline, CDR1 is MDHEN and CDR2 is SYDVKM. Trimming took 8 bases from V and 5 from J, leaving 12 bases between them. The CDR3 is 12 residues long. CDR3 protein: CASLGISYGYTF. CDR3 in DNA: TGTGCCAGCCTTGGGATTTCTTATGGCTACACCTTC.

In regard to this clone: Other DNA sequences in this specimen translate into the identical CDR3. This rearrangement joins TRBV7-9 to TRBJ2-7, with 8 nucleotides matching TRBD2. V shed 5 bases and J 4 bases; nucleotides not matched to a gene: 4. The CDR3 is 13 amino acids. Looked up from germline, CDR1 is SEHNR and CDR2 is FQNEAQ (reference sequence). This CDR3 reads CASSPGTSYEQYF. For the CDR3, the DNA is TGTGCCAGCAGCCCAGGGACTAGTTACGAGCAGTACTTC.

As to this clone: In the same sample, other DNA sequences code for this CDR3. CDR3 protein: CASSLRGLETQYF. CDR3 nucleotides: TGTGCCAGCAGTTTGCGAGGTCTAGAGACCCAGTACTTC. The gene calls are TRBV27 and TRBJ2-5; the D is unclear. The CDR3 contains 13 residues. Germline values: CDR1 MNHEY, CDR2 SMNVEV (reference sequence). The germline V and J ends were trimmed by 3 bases and 4 bases, with 9 bases remaining between them.

This clone was detected only once. The V and J genes are TRBV27 and TRBJ2-2; the D is unclear. CDR3 length: 13 residues. The V and J ends lost 4 bases and 5 bases respectively, with 8 bases between them. Germline CDR1 MNHEY, CDR2 SMNVEV (reference sequence). The CDR3 sequence is CASSSHVTGELFF. CDR3 sequence (DNA): TGTGCCAGCAGTTCCCACGTGACCGGGGAGCTGTTTTTT.

This chain connects TRBV5-4 to TRBJ1-4; weak D call: TRBD1 (6 bases). This CDR3 has 13 amino acids. V was pared by 7 bases and J by 5 bases, with 12 bases between. Germline V CDR1 and CDR2: SGHNT, YYREEE (reference sequence). CDR3 bases: TGTGCCAGCCGTAGGACAGAAAATGAAAAACTGTTTTTT. Translating it yields CASRRTENEKLFF.

The rearrangement uses TRBV7-2 and TRBJ2-7; D gene unclear. CDR1 is SGHTA, CDR2 FQGNSA, per germline. This CDR3 comprises 12 residues. V dropped 5 bases and J dropped 5 bases, with 10 bases sitting between them. CDR3: CASSVSPNEQYF. CDR3 in DNA: TGTGCCAGCAGCGTATCGCCCAACGAGCAGTACTTC.

This chain links TRBV6-5 with TRBJ1-2; D unresolved. This CDR3 has 13 amino acids. Deletions cut 0 bases from V and 6 bases from J, with 8 bases between. CDR1 is MNHEY and CDR2 is SVGAGI in the germline V gene. The CDR3 region has the DNA TGTGCCAGCAGTTACTCTTGGGGAGATGGCTACACCTTC. Protein: CASSYSWGDGYTF.